Shown below are 30 T cell receptor beta chains from a single sample sequenced in a study of control samples from healthy donors and cancer patients (TCRdb year 2020). Receptor amplification or capture employed the immunoSEQ multiplex PCR assay. TCRdb re-hosts the immuneACCESS table, in-frame sequences only. Its copies lack some clones; in the studies checked, an unresolved V gene accounts for under half of them, and the cause for the rest is not known. The sample table records tens of thousands of clones; 90% to 95% of these occur just once. Of the sample, about an eighth is held by the ten largest clones. The source material was PBMCs. The receptors come from a man aged 50-60 years with lung cancer.

The chain uses TRBV5-5 and TRBJ1-1; D perhaps matches TRBD1 (5 bases). Germline assignment: CDR1 SGHKS and CDR2 YYEKEE (reference sequence). The CDR3 spans 13 residues. V lost 0 bases to trimming and J lost 3 bases, with 6 bases between them. The CDR3 nucleotides read TGTGCCAGCAGCTTGGCCAGGGACACTGAAGCTTTCTTT. Protein product: CASSLARDTEAFF. Using reference TRBV5-5 and TRBJ1-1 for the parts outside the CDR3, the full variable domain is DAGVTQSPTHLIKTRGQQVTLRCSPISGHKSVSWYQQVLGQGPQFIFQYYEKEERGRGNFPDRFSARQFPNYSSELNVNALLLGDSALYLCASSLARDTEAFFGQGTRLTVV.

This rearrangement joins TRBV19 to TRBJ1-6; D may be TRBD1 (6 bases). V dropped 6 bases and J dropped 9 bases, with 15 bases sitting between them. CDR1 is LNHDA, CDR2 SQIVND, per germline (reference sequence). The CDR3 spans 14 residues. DNA for the CDR3: TGTGCCAGTAGCCCCCCGGGAGGGGGTTCACCCCTCCACTTT. Amino acid sequence: CASSPPGGGSPLHF.

CDR3 sequence: CASSYSGQGTYEQYF. As DNA, the CDR3 is TGTGCCAGCAGTTACTCGGGACAGGGGACCTACGAGCAGTACTTC. The chain carries TRBV6-2 or TRBV6-3 and TRBJ2-7; TRBD1 agrees at 10 bases. Trimming removed 0 bases from V and 2 bases from J; junction bases left unmatched: 1. Germline V lookup: CDR1 MNHEY, CDR2 SVGEGT. CDR3 size: 15 residues.

The V call is TRBV12-5, the J call TRBJ2-1; 9 bases line up with TRBD1. Germline loops: CDR1 LGHNT, CDR2 FRNRAP. The V segment lost 6 bases and the J segment 5 bases; nucleotides outside the gene matches: 11. The CDR3 spans 16 residues. The CDR3 spells CASGDRTGDGNNEQFF. The CDR3 DNA sequence: TGTGCTAGTGGCGATAGGACAGGGGACGGAAACAATGAGCAGTTCTTC.

This sequence joins TRBV19 and TRBJ2-7, with D possibly being TRBD2 (5 bases). The V end lost 4 bases, the J end lost 6 bases, and 7 bases lay between the germline ends. The CDR3 covers 11 residues. The V gene's germline CDR1 is LNHDA and CDR2 SQIVND (reference sequence). The chain's CDR3 is CASSTAGEQYF. The CDR3 DNA reads TGTGCCAGTAGTACGGCGGGCGAGCAGTACTTC.

The chain links TRBV9 to TRBJ2-7; D is perhaps TRBD2 (6 bases). Germline CDR1 and CDR2: SGDLS and YYNGEE. This CDR3 is 15 amino acids long. The germline V and J ends were trimmed by 0 bases and 2 bases, with 12 bases remaining between them. The CDR3 DNA reads as TGTGCCAGCAGCGTAGGTCCGGGGGTTCCCTACGAGCAGTACTTC. Encoded protein: CASSVGPGVPYEQYF. Full variable domain (missing parts from reference TRBV9 and TRBJ2-7): DSGVTQTPKHLITATGQRVTLRCSPRSGDLSVYWYQQSLDQGLQFLIQYYNGEERAKGNILERFSAQQFPDLHSELNLSSLELGDSALYFCASSVGPGVPYEQYFGPGTRLTVT.

This clone was observed a few times. The chain has TRBV28 and TRBJ1-5, with D perhaps matching TRBD1 (6 bases). This CDR3 is built from 15 residues. Germline V gives CDR1 MDHEN, CDR2 SYDVKM. Deletions cut 8 bases from V and 1 base from J, with 15 bases between. CDR3 DNA: TGTGCCAGCTCCTTGGGGGCCGTGAGCAATCAGCCCCAGCATTTT. Residues: CASSLGAVSNQPQHF.

The chain joins TRBV5-1 to TRBJ1-5, with D possibly TRBD1 on 6 matching bases. V was trimmed by 0 bases and J by 5 bases, leaving 12 bases between them. This CDR3 has 15 amino acids. The germline gives CDR1 SGHRS, CDR2 YFSETQ. CDR3 sequence: CASSLEGGRHQPQHF. The CDR3 DNA follows: TGCGCCAGCAGCTTGGAGGGGGGTAGGCATCAGCCCCAGCATTTT. Variable domain in full (rest from reference TRBV5-1 and TRBJ1-5): KAGVTQTPRYLIKTRGQQVTLSCSPISGHRSVSWYQQTPGQGLQFLFEYFSETQRNKGNFPGRFSGRQFSNSRSEMNVSTLELGDSALYLCASSLEGGRHQPQHFGDGTRLSIL.

V gene TRBV27 combines with J gene TRBJ1-6; D is unresolved. This CDR3 region has 15 residues. Trimming removed 2 bases from V and 2 bases from J, with 7 bases in between. Germline V gene data show CDR1 as MNHEY and CDR2 as SMNVEV (reference sequence). The CDR3: CASSLTGPYNSPLHF. CDR3 bases: TGTGCCAGCAGTTTAACGGGTCCCTATAATTCACCCCTCCACTTT.

This chain links TRBV25-1 with TRBJ1-2; a possible D gene is TRBD1 (5 bases). Germline V gives CDR1 MGHDK, CDR2 SYGVNS. The V and J ends lost 7 bases and 4 bases respectively, with 13 bases between them. The CDR3 is made up of 13 amino acids. The CDR3 here is CASTGGTPYGYTF. Written as DNA, the CDR3 is TGTGCCAGCACCGGGGGGACCCCCTATGGCTACACCTTC.

The chain recombines TRBV28 with TRBJ2-1, with 7 bases that match TRBD1. CDR1 is MDHEN and CDR2 is SYDVKM in the germline V gene. The CDR3 sequence is 14 residues long. J was trimmed by 4 bases and V by 3 bases; bases with no gene match: 3. CDR3 region: CASSLGQPYNEQFF. The CDR3 DNA follows: TGTGCCAGCAGTTTGGGACAGCCTTACAATGAGCAGTTCTTC. Looking up the rest from reference TRBV28 and TRBJ2-1 gives the full variable domain: DVKVTQSSRYLVKRTGEKVFLECVQDMDHENMFWYRQDPGLGLRLIYFSYDVKMKEKGDIPEGYSVSREKKERFSLILESASTNQTSMYLCASSLGQPYNEQFFGPGTRLTVL.

The CDR3 loop reads CASSDERTSASYNEQFF. As DNA, the CDR3 is TGTGCCAGCAGCGACGAGAGGACTAGCGCTAGCTACAATGAGCAGTTCTTC. The V and J genes are TRBV3-1 (or the pseudogene TRBV3-2) and TRBJ2-1; 9 bases fit TRBD2. The CDR3 consists of 17 residues. CDR1 and CDR2 from the germline V gene are LGHDT and YNNKEL (reference sequence). With 5 bases clipped from V and 3 bases from J, the junction kept 11 bases outside the gene matches.

This clone was picked up one time. The V gene is TRBV10-3, the J gene TRBJ2-2, with D possibly called TRBD1 or TRBD2 (5 bases each). The CDR3 runs 14 residues. V lost 9 bases to trimming and J lost 1 base, with 12 bases between them. Germline CDR1 and CDR2: ENHRY and SYGVKD. In nucleotides, the CDR3 is TGTGCCATGGGACGGTACCTGAACACCGGGGAGCTGTTTTTT. It yields the protein CAMGRYLNTGELFF.

The rearrangement joins TRBV29-1 to TRBJ2-3, with D perhaps matching TRBD2 (6 bases). CDR1 is SQVTM and CDR2 is ANQGSEA in the germline V gene. Trimming left V 6 bases short and J 6 bases short, with 10 bases between. The CDR3 runs to 11 residues. DNA of the CDR3: TGCAGCGTGGAGGGCTCCGATACGCAGTATTTT. This codes for CSVEGSDTQYF.

The chain carries TRBV16 and TRBJ2-4; D may be TRBD1 (6 bases). The V gene lost 2 bases and the J gene lost 3 bases, with 8 bases spanning the gap. Germline CDR1 reads KGHSY; CDR2 reads FQNENV. The CDR3 has 14 amino acids. The CDR3 DNA sequence: TGTGCCAGCAGCCAACGGGACATCAAAAACATTCAGTACTTC. Amino acid sequence: CASSQRDIKNIQYF.

The chain employs TRBV13 and TRBJ1-2; TRBD1 agrees at 8 bases. Looked up from germline, CDR1 is PRHDT and CDR2 is FYEKMQ (reference sequence). The length of the CDR3 is 14 residues. J was trimmed by 8 bases and V by 6 bases; bases with no gene match: 11. The CDR3 is CASRTGQGEGGYTF. DNA of the CDR3: TGTGCCAGCAGGACAGGACAGGGCGAGGGGGGCTACACCTTC.

This clone was observed once. The chain carries TRBV7-3 and TRBJ2-1; TRBD2 is a possible D gene (6 bases). Germline lookup yields CDR1 SGHTA and CDR2 FQGTGA. V was clipped by 5 bases and J by 2 bases, with 13 bases between them. The CDR3 covers 15 residues. The CDR3 reads CASSAFGGAYNEQFF. The CDR3 DNA sequence: TGTGCCAGCAGCGCATTCGGGGGAGCCTACAATGAGCAGTTCTTC.

The V gene is TRBV27, the J gene TRBJ2-6; no reliable D call. Germline V lookup: CDR1 MNHEY, CDR2 SMNVEV (reference sequence). Trimming left V 7 bases short and J 0 bases short, with 16 bases between. The CDR3 is made up of 17 amino acids. DNA of the CDR3: TGTGCCAGCACCCTCACCCAGAGTGCCTCTGGGGCCAACGTCCTGACTTTC. Protein: CASTLTQSASGANVLTF.

The V and J genes are TRBV6-4 and TRBJ2-3, with D tentatively TRBD1 (5 bases). V lost 5 bases and J 4 bases, leaving 16 bases between the germline ends. The CDR3 has 15 amino acids. Germline assignment: CDR1 MRHNA and CDR2 SNTAGT. CDR3 sequence reads: CASSPTGAESDTQYF. DNA for the CDR3: TGTGCCAGCAGTCCCACTGGGGCAGAGTCAGATACGCAGTATTTT.

The chain uses TRBV18 and TRBJ2-7, with 8 bases that match TRBD1. Germline lookup yields CDR1 KGHSH and CDR2 LQKENI. The CDR3 has 15 amino acids. With 2 bases clipped from V and 5 bases from J, the junction kept 8 bases outside the gene matches. The CDR3 region has the DNA TGTGCCAGCTCACCATTGGGACAGGCCGGAAACGAGCAGTACTTC. Translating it yields CASSPLGQAGNEQYF.

J is TRBJ2-5 and V is TRBV20-1; TRBD2 matches 7 bases. Germline V gene data show CDR1 as DFQATT and CDR2 as SNEGSKA (reference sequence). The CDR3 runs to 11 residues. CDR3 protein: CRWTRQETQYF. As DNA, the CDR3 is TGCAGGTGGACTAGACAAGAGACCCAGTACTTC.

The chain carries TRBV5-8 and TRBJ1-1; D might be TRBD1 (6 bases). The V end was cut by 3 bases, the J end by 7 bases, with 16 bases between. The CDR3 sequence is 14 residues long. Germline V gene sequence: CDR1 SGHTS, CDR2 YDEGEE. Here the CDR3 reads CASSYRVSQFEAFF. The CDR3, as DNA: TGTGCCAGCAGCTACAGGGTGAGCCAGTTTGAAGCTTTCTTT.

The gene calls are TRBV18 and TRBJ2-7, with 8 bases fitting TRBD1. CDR3 size: 16 residues. Germline CDR1 is KGHSH and CDR2 is LQKENI. The ends lost 5 bases at V and 1 base at J; junction bases unmatched: 10. CDR3 DNA sequence: TGTGCCAGCTCAGACAGGGGAAACGTCGCGTCCTACGAGCAGTACTTC. It yields the protein CASSDRGNVASYEQYF.

The chain employs TRBV5-4 and TRBJ1-1, with TRBD1 identical over 8 bases. This CDR3 is built from 14 residues. After removal of 5 bases from V and 0 bases from J, the junction contained 3 bases not matched to a gene. The germline V gene encodes CDR1 SGHNT and CDR2 YYREEE (reference sequence). In DNA form, the CDR3 reads TGTGCCAGCAGTACAGGGGGATTGAACACTGAAGCTTTCTTT. It is translated as CASSTGGLNTEAFF.

The chain is built from TRBV3-1 (or the pseudogene TRBV3-2) and TRBJ2-6; D perhaps matches TRBD2 (5 bases). V was clipped by 3 bases and J by 4 bases, with 13 bases between them. The germline V gene encodes CDR1 LGHDT and CDR2 YNNKEL (reference sequence). The CDR3 loop spans 16 amino acids. The CDR3 region is CASSHDLGGGANVLTF. CDR3 in DNA: TGTGCCAGCAGCCATGATCTAGGCGGGGGGGCCAACGTCCTGACTTTC.

The chain is built from TRBV7-2 and TRBJ2-3, with 7 positions matching TRBD2. Germline CDR1 is SGHTA and CDR2 is FQGNSA. CDR3 size: 14 residues. Unmatched junction bases numbered 3, after V lost 3 bases and J lost 3 bases. DNA for the CDR3: TGTGCCAGCAGCTTGGGGCGGGGGACAGATACGCAGTATTTT. Residues: CASSLGRGTDTQYF.

The genes are TRBV4-1 and TRBJ2-1, with a tentative D call TRBD1 (5 bases). This CDR3 has 16 residues. V was cut by 1 base and J by 0 bases, with 10 bases left in between. The germline gives CDR1 MGHRA, CDR2 YSYEKL. The CDR3 bases are TGCGCCAGCAGCCAAGGGAGACAGAGCTCCTACAATGAGCAGTTCTTC. This codes for CASSQGRQSSYNEQFF.

The chain has TRBV20-1 and TRBJ2-3; D is perhaps TRBD1 (5 bases). The CDR3 is made up of 15 amino acids. The germline V gene has CDR1 DFQATT and CDR2 SNEGSKA (reference sequence). V lost 3 bases and J 0 bases, leaving 13 bases between the germline ends. The CDR3 here is CSASYVGPSTDTQYF. CDR3 DNA: TGCAGTGCTAGTTATGTGGGGCCTAGCACAGATACGCAGTATTTT.

V usage is TRBV5-5 and J usage is TRBJ2-7; D ambiguous. With 2 bases removed from V and 7 bases from J, the gap between germline ends came to 7 bases. The CDR3 length is 11 residues. Per germline, CDR1 SGHKS and CDR2 YYEKEE (reference sequence). DNA for the CDR3: TGTGCCAGCAGCTTCCTTTTAGAGCAGTACTTC. It specifies CASSFLLEQYF. Full variable domain (remainder filled in from reference TRBV5-5 and TRBJ2-7): DAGVTQSPTHLIKTRGQQVTLRCSPISGHKSVSWYQQVLGQGPQFIFQYYEKEERGRGNFPDRFSARQFPNYSSELNVNALLLGDSALYLCASSFLLEQYFGPGTRLTVT.

The CDR3 region has the DNA TGTGCCAGTAGCACCTGGACAGGGGGGTCTTATGGCTACACCTTC. Protein product: CASSTWTGGSYGYTF. The chain carries TRBV19 and TRBJ1-2; 10 bases are shared with TRBD1. This CDR3 comprises 15 residues. The V gene end was trimmed by 6 bases and the J gene end by 5 bases; junction bases not matched to a gene: 9. The V gene's germline CDR1 is LNHDA and CDR2 SQIVND (reference sequence).